Listed below are T cell receptor beta chains from one sample, sequenced in a study of shared clonotypes between healthy human individuals. Sequencing used immunoSEQ multiplex PCR; TCRdb keeps in-frame clones, though not all of them. The table shows some 2 million clones, with about 94% occurring only once. The sequenced sample consisted of naive CD8+ T cells sorted from blood. These receptors all come from a man younger than 35 in good health. Each CDR3 is given with its conserved first and last residue. A D gene is named only where the DNA matches it firmly.

TGTGCCAGCAGCTTGGGCGGGGGGGAGACGATCTTC	CASSLGGGETIF	TRBD2	TRBJ2-1	TRBV7-2
TGTGCCAGCAGCCCCCGCGTCAACCCCGATACGCAGTATTTT	CASSPRVNPDTQYF	.	TRBJ2-3	TRBV7-6
TGTGCCAGCAGTGCCCCCCCGAGCTACGAGCAGTACTTC	CASSAPPSYEQYF	.	TRBJ2-7	TRBV6-5
TGTGCCAGCAGTCCATCATTAGGGGCCTACGAGCAGTACTTC	CASSPSLGAYEQYF	.	TRBJ2-7	TRBV28
TGCGCCAGCAGTGAGGGGCCGGCCTACGAGCAGTACTTC	CASSEGPAYEQYF	.	TRBJ2-7	TRBV10-2
TGTGCCAGCAGTGAAGATTTTGGGGCCAACGTCCTGACTTTC	CASSEDFGANVLTF	.	TRBJ2-6	TRBV6-1
TGTGCCAGCAGCTTCCCTAGGGGACAGGGGTCCTACGAGCAGTACTTC	CASSFPRGQGSYEQYF	TRBD1	TRBJ2-7	TRBV7-9
TGCGCCAGCAGCCAAGACCATTGGGGACCGGGTACGCAGTATTTT	CASSQDHWGPGTQYF	.	TRBJ2-3	TRBV4-3
TGTGCCAGCAGCTTGGGGACGGATTACAATGAGCAGTTCTTC	CASSLGTDYNEQFF	.	TRBJ2-1	TRBV7-9
TGTGCCAGCAGCTTACTGAGGGTGCGTGACGCTAGCACAGATACGCAGTATTTT	CASSLLRVRDASTDTQYF	.	TRBJ2-3	TRBV7-9